This T cell receptor (beta chain) appears in the sequencing data of a study of T cell changes during pregnancy in multiple sclerosis. Trimming shortened V by 4 bases and J by 7 bases, and 10 bases separated the two germline ends. The CDR3 runs to 12 residues. Germline V gene sequence: CDR1 SEHNR, CDR2 FQNEAQ (reference sequence). The assay was immunoSEQ multiplex PCR, and TCRdb's table has in-frame clones only and misses some. The table includes 130,000 or so clones, roughly 95% detected once. The source is a female donor with multiple sclerosis, enrolled in a pregnancy study. The gene calls are TRBV7-9 and TRBJ1-2; D is unclear. Sequences were derived from peripheral blood, sampled after pregnancy. The CDR3 DNA reads as TGTGCCAGCAGCTCGAGCGCGATTGGCTACACCTTC. This translates into CASSSSAIGYTF.